This T cell receptor beta chain came from a study of prognosis after radiotherapy for stage I lung cancer. As for the study in general: Early 2018 to early 2019 saw enrollment of stage I non-small cell lung cancer patients. The study included fourteen patients with newly diagnosed primary stage I lung tumors and about 5 with oligometastatic NSCLC after surgical resection of the primary tumor. The study enrolled about a dozen men and several women as patients, aged roughly 50 to 84 with a median of 74.5 years.

J lost 0 bases, V lost 7 bases, and 6 bases had no gene match. Germline CDR1 and CDR2: SNHLY and FYNNEI. The CDR3 has 15 amino acids. At least ten counts were recorded for this clonotype. CDR3 of TCR beta was amplified from genomic DNA via a two-round multiplex PCR. First-round PCR, the initial amplification, used primers specific to each TRBV and TRBJ gene. TCRdb re-analysed the multiplex PCR reads in MiXCR, keeping a single row per CDR3 protein. The repertoire holds about 51,000 distinct CDR3 sequences, with under 45% as singletons. The source was PBMCs, collected before or after stereotactic body radiation therapy (not recorded which). The source is a donor aged 50 or older with non-small cell lung cancer. The rearrangement joins TRBV2 to TRBJ2-1; TRBD2 aligns across 7 bases. The CDR3 spells CASMWAGDSYNEQFF. CDR3 nucleotide sequence: TGTGCCAGCATGTGGGCGGGAGACTCCTACAATGAGCAGTTCTTC.